These T cell receptor beta chains were read from a single sample in a study of cytomegalovirus exposure and HLA in healthy donors. TCRdb keeps only in-frame clones here, not all; method: immunoSEQ multiplex PCR. Among under 200,000 clones listed, roughly 71% were seen once. The sample was PBMCs. The receptors shown here come from a male donor in good health and CMV-seropositive. The CDR3 runs from the conserved cysteine through the conserved F or W.

v_gene	j_gene	CDR3aa
TRBV11-2	TRBJ2-7	CASSLGKGGPLSYEQYF
TRBV5-1	TRBJ1-3	CASSLDASPGNTIYF
TRBV30	TRBJ1-1	CAWTRGENTEAFF
TRBV7-9	TRBJ2-7	CSSRPGRAGGEQYF
TRBV30	TRBJ1-1	CACSREPYQAFF
TRBV10-2	TRBJ1-1	CASVDDRGRGHTRNTEAFF
TRBV30	TRBJ2-1	CAWESGTSGMRLDEQFF
TRBV7-9	TRBJ2-5	CASSLGGGGETQYF
TRBV15	TRBJ2-6	CATSPTGSGANVLTF
TRBV5-1	TRBJ2-7	CASSLVGSYEQYF
TRBV4-2	TRBJ1-1	CASSQVAGGRTEAFF
TRBV5-6	TRBJ2-2	CASSWGDYTGELFF
TRBV29-1	TRBJ2-1	CSGTGGQRNEQFF
TRBV29-1	TRBJ2-5	CSVVPGLAGGTRQETQYF
TRBV6-5	TRBJ2-1	CASSKERDNEQFF
TRBV6-1	TRBJ1-5	CASSPDRSNQPQHF
TRBV5-5	TRBJ1-5	CASSPSPFTKLGNQPQHF
TRBV30	TRBJ1-1	CAWSVLGLNTEAFF
TRBV20-1	TRBJ2-3	CSASGTDTQYF
TRBV27	TRBJ2-7	CASSLRPSTGVSYEQYF